What follows describes a single TCR beta chain. The antigen it binds to is not known. The entry originates in a study of monozygotic twins with inflammatory bowel disease (dated by TCRdb to about 2019). In the study overall: The full study comprised 30 or so monozygotic twin pairs: nine German pairs (four IBD-concordant, five IBD-discordant) and 19 IBD-discordant Danish pairs. Within discordant pairs, disease-associated traits were sought mainly by comparing IBD patients with their genetically identical healthy co-twins. Each individual had, on average, about 151 000 unique TCRalpha sequences and 181 000 unique TCRbeta sequences available for analysis. The study at large found these results: Fewer clonotypes were shared with other individuals by IBD patients than by healthy twins, most markedly in patients showing signs of disease activity. Repertoire similarity did not differ between concordant and discordant twins, which could be due to limited statistical power. The analysis was unable to tell different T cell subtypes apart. Because patients were on differing immunosuppressive treatments, the repertoires may have picked up extra background noise and inter-individual variability. The results gave no support for a single strong signal or clonotype linked to IBD. A decrease in TCRbeta repertoire diversity, as measured by inverse Simpson index, was observed in IBD patients compared with their healthy co-twins.

A roughly 2.7 ml peripheral blood sample was drawn into PAXgene tubes per donor and stored at -80°C. Without any T cell sorting, total RNA was extracted from whole blood using the PAXgene blood miRNA kit on an automated QIAcube. Peripheral blood from monozygotic twin pairs who were concordant or discordant for inflammatory bowel disease underwent deep TCRalpha and TCRbeta repertoire profiling using unique molecular barcoding. Smoking habits were recorded for all twin pairs, and individuals were classified as current, former or never smokers. The library was prepared using 5' RACE. The input for every TCR library was approximately 3,500 ng of total RNA. For each sample, cDNA was synthesized in eight separate reactions using SMARTScribe reverse transcriptase. During cDNA synthesis, template switching was used to introduce unique molecular identifiers that contained a 6-nucleotide sample barcode. TCRalpha and TCRbeta cDNA was amplified in two nested PCRs of roughly 16 and 10 cycles, and bead purification was carried out after each PCR. Before amplification, the cDNA was treated with uracil DNA-glycosylase and purified using the QIAquick PCR purification kit. The second PCR was the step at which Illumina TruSeq-compatible adapters and sample-specific barcodes were added. Library quality and concentration were checked on TapeStation and Qubit, and libraries were pooled at 4.5 to 5.5 ng each. Pooled libraries were sequenced on an Illumina HiSeq2500 single-index Rapid Run with 2 x 100 bp reads and custom sequencing primers. Per the authors' processing: UMI-based consensus assembly with MiGEC version 1.2.6 was used to correct PCR and sequencing errors. MiXCR version 2.1.1 was used for V(D)J alignment, clonotype assembly and CDR3 extraction. Gene usage, clonotype sharing and MAIT/NKT TCR abundance were normalised by analysing the top 1000, 10 000 and 20 000 clonotypes per sample. After downsampling to 27 000 UMIs, diversity was calculated as the inverse Simpson index using the vegan R package. Paired Mann-Whitney U tests were applied to discordant twin pairs, and Benjamini-Hochberg correction was used for multiple testing. Reads reprocessed by TCRdb are summarized as one entry per CDR3 protein sequence, and DNA is absent. These V and J calls are TCRdb output, not the study's own analysis. This sample's records show some 450,000 distinct CDR3 sequences. The top ten hold 2.4% of the sample.

The germline V gene specifies SGHTA as CDR1 and FQGNSA as CDR2. The CDR3, cysteine through phenylalanine, is 12 amino acids long. No DNA has been recorded. The clonotype comes from a human donor with ulcerative colitis or Crohn's disease, or a healthy co-twin of an affected twin (not recorded which). The source material was blood. The chain is made from TRBV7-2 and TRBJ2-1; TCRdb calls TRBD1, which cannot be checked without DNA. The CDR3 region has the sequence CASRPPGTEQFF.